These 31 T cell receptor beta chains share one sample of origin, sequenced in a study of blood T cell repertoires in COVID-19. Profiled with immunoSEQ multiplex PCR; TCRdb holds only in-frame clones, not every one. The table has about half a million clones, 70% to 90% seen once. The sample taken for sequencing was peripheral blood. Receptors originate from a human donor in a cohort sampled during active COVID-19.

The chain uses TRBV2 and TRBJ2-3; 8 bases map to TRBD1. From germline, CDR1 is SNHLY and CDR2 FYNNEI. CDR3 length: 14 amino acids. V dropped 7 bases and J dropped 3; count of bases not matched to a gene: 6. As DNA, the CDR3 is TGTGCCAGCAAGGTGGGACAGGTAACAGATACGCAGTATTTT. Its protein product is CASKVGQVTDTQYF. Full variable domain (rest looked up from reference TRBV2 and TRBJ2-3): EPEVTQTPSHQVTQMGQEVILRCVPISNHLYFYWYRQILGQKVEFLVSFYNNEISEKSEIFDDQFSVERPDGSNFTLKIRSTKLEDSAMYFCASKVGQVTDTQYFGPGTRLTVL.

The chain recombines TRBV5-4 with TRBJ2-3; 9 nucleotides align to TRBD2. Germline V gene sequence: CDR1 SGHNT, CDR2 YYREEE (reference sequence). With 9 bases clipped from V and 2 bases from J, the junction kept 10 bases outside the gene matches. The CDR3 is 15 residues long. The CDR3: CAIRSSGVLTDTQYF. The DNA of the CDR3 is TGTGCCATCCGATCTAGCGGGGTACTCACAGATACGCAGTATTTT.

The chain is built from TRBV28 and TRBJ1-2; 8 bases map to TRBD1. Per germline, CDR1 MDHEN and CDR2 SYDVKM. The CDR3 runs 15 residues. The J segment lost 8 bases and the V segment lost 5 bases, leaving 13 bases of the junction unmatched. The CDR3 DNA follows: TGTGCCAGCAGTCTATTAAAGAAGACAGGGGACGGCTACACCTTC. This translates into CASSLLKKTGDGYTF.

The chain is built from TRBV5-6 and TRBJ2-3; no reliable D call. The CDR3 is 13 residues long. Per the germline V gene, CDR1 is SGHDT and CDR2 is YYEEEE. Trimming shortened V by 1 base and J by 3 bases, and 6 bases separated the two germline ends. Here the CDR3 DNA reads TGTGCCAGCAGCTTGTATGAGACAGATACGCAGTATTTT. Protein product: CASSLYETDTQYF.

This chain uses TRBV6-5 with TRBJ1-5; 9 bases line up with TRBD1. Per the germline V gene, CDR1 is MNHEY and CDR2 is SVGAGI. V lost 6 bases to trimming and J lost 5 bases; unmatched junction nucleotides: 8. The CDR3 spans 15 residues. The CDR3 DNA sequence: TGTGCCAGCAGGGACAGGGGAAGGGTTGATCAGCCCCAGCATTTT. Protein: CASRDRGRVDQPQHF.

This clone came up once. The chain carries TRBV4-1 and TRBJ2-4, with 9 bases lining up with TRBD2. The CDR3 runs 18 residues. The junction had 13 bases not matched to a gene; V was cut back by 5 bases and J by 2 bases. Germline CDR1 reads MGHRA; CDR2 reads YSYEKL. This CDR3 reads CASSEGVAGATTKNIQYF. CDR3 DNA: TGCGCCAGCAGCGAGGGGGTAGCGGGAGCAACAACCAAAAACATTCAGTACTTC.

The chain uses TRBV29-1 and TRBJ2-3; 7 bases agree with TRBD2. After removal of 7 bases from V and 6 bases from J, the junction contained 16 bases not matched to a gene. The CDR3 sequence is 15 residues long. Per the germline V gene, CDR1 is SQVTM and CDR2 is ANQGSEA. In DNA, the CDR3 is TGCAGCGCAGCGTCTACGGCGGGAGAGGTGGATACGCAGTATTTT. As protein: CSAASTAGEVDTQYF.

The table lists this clone with a count of one. CDR3 nucleotides: TGTGCCAGCAGCCGGGACAGGGGGCTGGACATTCAGTACTTC. It translates to CASSRDRGLDIQYF. V is TRBV2 and J is TRBJ2-4; 12 bases fit TRBD1. V lost 6 bases to trimming and J lost 8 bases; unmatched junction nucleotides: 5. The CDR3 covers 14 residues. Germline V gives CDR1 SNHLY, CDR2 FYNNEI.

The CDR3 DNA reads as TGTGCCAGCACCCGGGCAGATACGCAGTATTTT. Protein product: CASTRADTQYF. V usage is TRBV28 and J usage is TRBJ2-3, with no clear D. This CDR3 spans 11 amino acids. CDR1 is MDHEN, CDR2 SYDVKM, per germline. The ends were cut back, 7 bases at V and 4 bases at J, with 6 bases in the middle. The full variable domain, its missing parts supplied by reference TRBV28 and TRBJ2-3, is DVKVTQSSRYLVKRTGEKVFLECVQDMDHENMFWYRQDPGLGLRLIYFSYDVKMKEKGDIPEGYSVSREKKERFSLILESASTNQTSMYLCASTRADTQYFGPGTRLTVL.

This chain connects TRBV7-9 to TRBJ2-7; 7 nucleotides agree with TRBD1. CDR3 length: 17 amino acids. V shed 4 bases and J 5 bases; nucleotides not matched to a gene: 17. CDR1 is SEHNR, CDR2 FQNEAQ, per germline (reference sequence). As DNA, the CDR3 is TGTGCCAGCAGCTCCAGCTTACAGGGGCGCAAAGGGAACGAGCAGTACTTC. Residues: CASSSSLQGRKGNEQYF.

This sequence joins TRBV5-1 and TRBJ2-7, with 8 bases fitting TRBD1. The junction had 6 bases not matched to a gene; V was cut back by 6 bases and J by 4 bases. The germline CDR1 and CDR2 sequences are SGHRS and YFSETQ. This CDR3 spans 13 amino acids. CDR3 nucleotide sequence: TGCGCCAGCACTACAGGGGGTGGTTACGAGCAGTACTTC. Translation gives CASTTGGGYEQYF.

The chain is built from TRBV19 and TRBJ1-2; the match to TRBD1 covers 7 bases. The germline V gene has CDR1 LNHDA and CDR2 SQIVND (reference sequence). The CDR3 totals 16 residues. V gave up 4 bases and J gave up 0 bases; unmatched junction bases: 8. The CDR3 sequence: CASSNKQGPANYGYTF. The CDR3 coding sequence is TGTGCCAGTAGTAATAAACAGGGGCCTGCTAACTATGGCTACACCTTC.

In its sample, this clone was seen a few times. V is TRBV6-1 and J is TRBJ2-6, with a possible D match to TRBD2 (6 bases). Germline loops: CDR1 MNHNS, CDR2 SASEGT. The CDR3 covers 14 residues. The V end lost 3 bases, the J end lost 16 bases, and 19 bases lay between the germline ends. The CDR3 nucleotides are TGTGCCAGCAGTGACCCCACGGGGACTCGGGAGCTGACTTTC. The encoded protein is CASSDPTGTRELTF.

The gene calls are TRBV20-1 and TRBJ2-1; 7 nucleotides agree with TRBD1. The germline gives CDR1 DFQATT, CDR2 SNEGSKA (reference sequence). With V trimmed by 3 bases and J by 8 bases, 16 bases remained unmatched. This CDR3 contains 16 residues. In DNA form, the CDR3 reads TGCAGTGCTAGTTCGTCAGGGGGAGTAGGCGGTTATGAGCAGTTCTTC. Protein: CSASSSGGVGGYEQFF.

The chain employs TRBV6-2 or TRBV6-3 and TRBJ1-5; 8 bases are a match to TRBD1. Germline trimming cut 4 bases from V and 4 bases from J; bases unmatched to any gene: 12. There are 17 residues in the CDR3. Germline CDR1 MNHEY, CDR2 SVGEGT. The CDR3 sequence is CASSSRTGFDHNQPQHF. CDR3 in DNA: TGTGCCAGCAGTTCCCGGACAGGGTTTGATCATAATCAGCCCCAGCATTTT.

This clone was recorded at least ten times. V and J are TRBV7-2 and TRBJ1-5; the match to TRBD1 covers 8 bases. The germline V gene encodes CDR1 SGHTA and CDR2 FQGNSA. Trimming cost V 5 bases and J 6 bases; bases outside gene matches: 6. The CDR3 is 14 residues long. The CDR3 here is CASSTSGGSQPQHF. In nucleotides, the CDR3 is TGTGCCAGCAGCACCTCAGGGGGCAGTCAGCCCCAGCATTTT.

V gene TRBV4-2 combines with J gene TRBJ1-5; possible D gene TRBD1, 6 bases. CDR3 length equals 16 residues. CDR1 and CDR2 (germline): LGHNA, YNFKEQ. The V and J ends lost 3 bases and 3 bases respectively, with 15 bases between them. The CDR3 reads CASSQEADRFNQPQHF. The CDR3, as DNA: TGTGCCAGCAGCCAGGAAGCGGACAGATTCAATCAGCCCCAGCATTTT.

The chain is built from TRBV5-5 and TRBJ2-3, with no clear D. The germline V gene encodes CDR1 SGHKS and CDR2 YYEKEE (reference sequence). V lost 0 bases and J lost 2, with 7 bases in between. This CDR3 is built from 14 residues. The CDR3 DNA sequence: TGTGCCAGCAGCTTGGTTCCAGTCACAGATACGCAGTATTTT. Residues: CASSLVPVTDTQYF.

This chain connects TRBV6-5 to TRBJ1-1, with 7 bases aligning to TRBD1. CDR1 MNHEY and CDR2 SVGAGI come from the germline V gene. V gave up 6 bases and J gave up 5 bases; unmatched junction bases: 9. The CDR3 is 14 amino acids. In nucleotides, the CDR3 is TGTGCCAGCAGGCCGGACAGGTGGGGAACTGAAGCTTTCTTT. This gives the protein CASRPDRWGTEAFF.

The chain uses TRBV19 and TRBJ1-2; 8 nucleotides line up with TRBD1. The length of the CDR3 is 14 residues. V lost 6 bases to trimming and J lost 2 bases; unmatched junction nucleotides: 5. Germline values: CDR1 LNHDA, CDR2 SQIVND (reference sequence). The CDR3 DNA sequence: TGTGCCAGTAGGGGGACAGGAGCAAACTATGGCTACACCTTC. Amino acids: CASRGTGANYGYTF.

This chain joins TRBV3-1 (or the pseudogene TRBV3-2) and TRBJ1-6; maybe TRBD1 (6 bases). The CDR3 is 16 residues long. Germline assignment: CDR1 LGHDT and CDR2 YNNKEL (reference sequence). V was clipped by 2 bases and J by 3 bases, with 11 bases between them. In nucleotides, the CDR3 is TGTGCCAGCAGCCAACGAGGACAGCTCTATAATTCACCCCTCCACTTT. Protein sequence: CASSQRGQLYNSPLHF.

The chain employs TRBV25-1 and TRBJ2-1; the match to TRBD2 covers 9 bases. CDR1 is MGHDK, CDR2 SYGVNS, per germline. The length of the CDR3 is 14 residues. V lost 4 bases to trimming and J lost 8 bases; unmatched junction nucleotides: 6. For the CDR3, the DNA is TGTGCCAGCAGTGTTAGCGGGGGTGGGGATGAGCAGTTCTTC. This translates into CASSVSGGGDEQFF.

Here the CDR3 reads CAIRGGNQPQHF. For the CDR3, the DNA is TGTGCCATCCGGGGGGGCAATCAGCCCCAGCATTTT. The rearrangement joins TRBV10-3 to TRBJ1-5, with a possible D match to TRBD1 (5 bases). CDR3 length equals 12 residues. V lost 8 bases and J lost 2, with 7 bases in between. Per germline, CDR1 ENHRY and CDR2 SYGVKD.

The chain has TRBV3-1 (or the pseudogene TRBV3-2) and TRBJ1-2, with TRBD1 matching over 7 bases. The CDR3 is made up of 12 amino acids. With V trimmed by 6 bases and J by 8 bases, 6 bases remained unmatched. Germline lookup yields CDR1 LGHDT and CDR2 YNNKEL (reference sequence). CDR3 bases: TGTGCCAGCAGTTTTACAGGGGAAGGCTACACCTTC. Its translation: CASSFTGEGYTF.

The V call is TRBV4-2, the J call TRBJ1-4; TRBD1 matches at 8 bases. Germline trimming cut 0 bases from V and 7 bases from J; bases unmatched to any gene: 1. The germline V gene encodes CDR1 LGHNA and CDR2 YNFKEQ. The CDR3 runs to 14 residues. The chain's CDR3 is CASSQETGAEKLFF. CDR3 coding DNA: TGTGCCAGCAGCCAAGAGACAGGGGCTGAAAAACTGTTTTTT.

The rearrangement uses TRBV5-1 and TRBJ1-6; 9 nucleotides match TRBD1. The CDR3 consists of 14 residues. V lost 7 bases, J lost 7 bases, and 6 bases stayed unmatched. Germline V gene data show CDR1 as SGHRS and CDR2 as YFSETQ. The CDR3 sequence is CASRPGQGNSPLHF. The CDR3 DNA reads as TGCGCCAGCCGCCCGGGACAGGGAAATTCACCCCTCCACTTT.

The V gene is TRBV6-2 or TRBV6-3, the J gene TRBJ2-1, with TRBD2 matching 9 bases. Germline assignment: CDR1 MNHEY and CDR2 SVGEGT. V lost 5 bases to trimming and J lost 6 bases; unmatched junction nucleotides: 11. CDR3 length equals 16 residues. The CDR3 DNA follows: TGTGCCAGCAGTGGCCAAGCGGGAGGCCTACCCAATGAGCAGTTCTTC. Translating gives CASSGQAGGLPNEQFF.

As to this clone: This specimen includes other DNA sequences encoding the same CDR3. The CDR3 loop is CSASWGAEAFF. For the CDR3, the DNA is TGCAGTGCTTCTTGGGGGGCTGAAGCTTTCTTT. V usage is TRBV20-1 and J usage is TRBJ1-1; a weak D match, TRBD1 (5 bases). The CDR3 runs to 11 residues. The V gene's germline CDR1 is DFQATT and CDR2 SNEGSKA (reference sequence). With 5 bases removed from V and 6 bases from J, the gap between germline ends came to 10 bases.

The chain combines TRBV5-1 with TRBJ1-6, with 9 nucleotides matching TRBD1. Looked up from germline, CDR1 is SGHRS and CDR2 is YFSETQ. J gave up 9 bases and V 5 bases, and 9 bases lay outside the gene matches. There are 15 residues in the CDR3. As DNA, the CDR3 is TGCGCCAGCAGACGGACAGGGGATTGGGTTTCACCCCTCCACTTT. It is translated as CASRRTGDWVSPLHF.

The CDR3 loop is CASSPLSKPNTGELFF. The CDR3 DNA is TGTGCCAGCAGCCCATTGTCCAAGCCAAACACCGGGGAGCTGTTTTTT. The gene calls are TRBV5-6 and TRBJ2-2; D uncertain. This CDR3 is built from 16 residues. Trimming shortened V by 4 bases and J by 2 bases, and 15 bases separated the two germline ends. CDR1 and CDR2 (germline): SGHDT, YYEEEE.

This chain links TRBV7-3 with TRBJ2-1, with TRBD2 matching over 12 bases. Losses at the gene ends were 2 bases for V and 7 bases for J; bases not matched to a gene: 3. The CDR3 is 15 residues long. Germline V gives CDR1 SGHTA, CDR2 FQGTGA. The CDR3 nucleotides read TGTGCCAGCAGCTTACTAGCGGGAGGGAGAAATGAGCAGTTCTTC. Protein sequence: CASSLLAGGRNEQFF. Filled out from reference TRBV7-3 and TRBJ2-1, the complete variable domain reads GAGVSQTPSNKVTEKGKYVELRCDPISGHTALYWYRQSLGQGPEFLIYFQGTGAADDSGLPNDRFFAVRPEGSVSTLKIQRTERGDSAVYLCASSLLAGGRNEQFFGPGTRLTVL.